What follows describes a single TCR beta chain. The target antigen is unknown. RNA, once extracted, was reverse transcribed into cDNA for use as the sequencing template. Measured with immunoSEQ multiplex PCR; TCRdb has only the in-frame clones, and not every one. Of roughly 120,000 clones in the sample, 35% to 40% are singletons; the top ten hold approximately 2.8%. The data are from a study of CD8+ T cells in alopecia areata. Collection of lesional scalp punch biopsies and peripheral blood was performed in alopecia areata patients. Study observations and caveats: Alopecia totalis/universalis scalp especially showed more expanded CD8+ clones than normal scalp. Scalp specimens additionally yield sequences from normal skin's resident alphabeta T cells. Mouse data revealed clearer TCR sharing than patient data did, a gap possibly tied to HLA.

The sequence was obtained from a human donor with alopecia areata. Sequencing used CD4+ T cells sorted from blood.

The DNA for the CDR3 is TGTGCCAGCAGCTCCACCGGGACAGCGCTTTACGAGCAGTACTTC. The encoded protein is CASSSTGTALYEQYF. V and J are TRBV11-2 and TRBJ2-7; 7 bases match TRBD1. This CDR3 has 15 residues. Germline CDR1 and CDR2: SGHAT and FQNNGV. Losses at the gene ends were 4 bases for V and 4 bases for J; bases not matched to a gene: 10.